These T cell receptor beta chains were read from a single sample in a study of shared clonotypes between healthy human individuals. The repertoire was sequenced with immunoSEQ multiplex PCR; TCRdb's copy has only in-frame clones and lacks some. Of 400,000 to 550,000 clones detected, approximately 79% appear once; the ten largest clones hold roughly 12%. The sample taken for sequencing was PBMCs. These receptors were taken from a woman in her forties in good health. Some clones in this sample may be carry-over from other donors' samples. Each CDR3 is given with its conserved first and last residue. A D gene is named only where the DNA matches it firmly. For some rows the clone size is stated as once, few or many, or as a class when expanded; others skip it.

V gene: TRBV2
J gene: TRBJ2-7
clone size: -
D gene: -
CDR3 protein: CASSGDRVGEQYF
CDR3 DNA: TGTGCCAGCAGTGGAGACAGAGTGGGCGAGCAGTACTTC

V gene: TRBV18
J gene: TRBJ2-7
clone size: few
D gene: -
CDR3 protein: CASSPGDPYEQYF
CDR3 DNA: TGTGCCAGCTCACCCGGGGATCCCTACGAGCAGTACTTC

V gene: TRBV7-9
J gene: TRBJ2-7
clone size: -
D gene: TRBD2
CDR3 protein: CASSFGLAGSYEQYF
CDR3 DNA: TGTGCCAGCAGTTTCGGACTAGCGGGATCCTACGAGCAGTACTTC

V gene: TRBV6-6
J gene: TRBJ2-7
clone size: -
D gene: -
CDR3 protein: CASSSGGDGTYEQYF
CDR3 DNA: TGTGCCAGCAGCTCCGGCGGGGACGGGACCTACGAGCAGTACTTC

V gene: TRBV9
J gene: TRBJ2-3
clone size: -
D gene: TRBD1
CDR3 protein: CASSVGDRFTDTQYF
CDR3 DNA: TGTGCCAGCAGCGTAGGGGACAGATTCACAGATACGCAGTATTTT

V gene: TRBV6-5
J gene: TRBJ2-1
clone size: -
D gene: TRBD2
CDR3 protein: CASGTLGGSSNEQFF
CDR3 DNA: TGTGCCAGCGGAACGTTGGGCGGGAGCTCCAATGAGCAGTTCTTC

V gene: TRBV11-2
J gene: TRBJ2-2
clone size: -
D gene: -
CDR3 protein: CASSLAGGAVTGELFF
CDR3 DNA: TGTGCCAGCAGCTTAGCTGGAGGGGCGGTCACCGGGGAGCTGTTTTTT

V gene: TRBV15
J gene: TRBJ2-5
clone size: -
D gene: -
CDR3 protein: CATSRAKGGKETQYF
CDR3 DNA: TGTGCCACCAGCAGAGCTAAGGGGGGAAAAGAGACCCAGTACTTC

V gene: TRBV4-1
J gene: TRBJ1-1
clone size: -
D gene: -
CDR3 protein: CASSWGDHTEAFF
CDR3 DNA: TGCGCCAGCAGCTGGGGGGACCACACTGAAGCTTTCTTT

V gene: TRBV4-1
J gene: TRBJ2-3
clone size: -
D gene: -
CDR3 protein: CASSPTWAGGTDTQYF
CDR3 DNA: TGCGCCAGCAGCCCCACTTGGGCAGGGGGCACAGATACGCAGTATTTT

V gene: TRBV18
J gene: TRBJ1-5
clone size: -
D gene: -
CDR3 protein: CASSPPWRRQPQHF
CDR3 DNA: TGTGCCAGCTCACCACCATGGCGGCGACAGCCCCAGCATTTT

V gene: TRBV28
J gene: TRBJ1-5
clone size: few
D gene: TRBD1
CDR3 protein: CASSGQGRNNQPQHF
CDR3 DNA: TGTGCCAGCAGTGGACAGGGGAGGAACAATCAGCCCCAGCATTTT

V gene: TRBV5-1
J gene: TRBJ2-5
clone size: -
D gene: -
CDR3 protein: CASSFRQGWGGETQYF
CDR3 DNA: TGCGCCAGCAGCTTCCGACAGGGTTGGGGAGGGGAGACCCAGTACTTC

V gene: TRBV4-2
J gene: TRBJ2-2
clone size: -
D gene: TRBD2
CDR3 protein: CASSRLAGETGELFF
CDR3 DNA: TGTGCCAGCAGCCGACTAGCGGGAGAAACCGGGGAGCTGTTTTTT

V gene: TRBV6-5
J gene: TRBJ2-7
clone size: many
D gene: TRBD1
CDR3 protein: CASSYSGQGSYEQYF
CDR3 DNA: TGTGCCAGCAGTTACTCCGGACAGGGTTCCTACGAGCAGTACTTC

V gene: TRBV27
J gene: TRBJ2-7
clone size: -
D gene: -
CDR3 protein: CASSLGSTYEQYF
CDR3 DNA: TGTGCCAGCAGTTTAGGGAGCACCTACGAGCAGTACTTC

V gene: TRBV29-1
J gene: TRBJ2-1
clone size: -
D gene: -
CDR3 protein: CSVEWAYNEQFF
CDR3 DNA: TGCAGCGTTGAGTGGGCTTACAATGAGCAGTTCTTC

V gene: TRBV18
J gene: TRBJ2-2
clone size: -
D gene: -
CDR3 protein: CASSPGGAGELFF
CDR3 DNA: TGTGCCAGCTCACCGGGGGGTGCCGGGGAGCTGTTTTTT

V gene: TRBV30
J gene: TRBJ1-5
clone size: -
D gene: -
CDR3 protein: CAWSVAAVGQPQHF
CDR3 DNA: TGTGCCTGGAGTGTCGCGGCGGTTGGTCAGCCCCAGCATTTT

V gene: TRBV18
J gene: TRBJ1-5
clone size: few
D gene: -
CDR3 protein: CASSRTVNSNQPQHF
CDR3 DNA: TGTGCCAGCTCACGGACAGTAAATAGCAATCAGCCCCAGCATTTT

V gene: TRBV9
J gene: TRBJ2-2
clone size: -
D gene: -
CDR3 protein: CASSGWSGELFF
CDR3 DNA: TGTGCCAGCAGCGGTTGGAGCGGGGAGCTGTTTTTT

V gene: TRBV5-4
J gene: TRBJ2-3
clone size: -
D gene: TRBD1
CDR3 protein: CASSWGQGEGTDTQYF
CDR3 DNA: TGTGCCAGCAGCTGGGGACAGGGAGAGGGCACAGATACGCAGTATTTT

V gene: TRBV21-1
J gene: TRBJ2-1
clone size: -
D gene: -
CDR3 protein: CASSKTSGMIEQFF
CDR3 DNA: TGTGCCAGCAGCAAGACTAGCGGGATGATAGAGCAGTTCTTC

V gene: TRBV18
J gene: TRBJ1-1
clone size: few
D gene: -
CDR3 protein: CASSPDMNTEAFF
CDR3 DNA: TGTGCCAGCTCACCGGACATGAACACTGAAGCTTTCTTT

V gene: TRBV5-1
J gene: TRBJ2-5
clone size: -
D gene: -
CDR3 protein: CASSLGAGLQETQYF
CDR3 DNA: TGCGCCAGCAGCTTGGGCGCGGGATTACAAGAGACCCAGTACTTC

V gene: TRBV7-9
J gene: TRBJ1-3
clone size: -
D gene: -
CDR3 protein: CASSIGTGGGNTIYF
CDR3 DNA: TGTGCCAGCAGCATAGGGACGGGCGGAGGAAACACCATATATTTT

V gene: TRBV6-5
J gene: TRBJ1-1
clone size: once
D gene: TRBD1
CDR3 protein: CASSSQDRGLTEAFF
CDR3 DNA: TGTGCCAGCAGTTCCCAGGACAGGGGGCTTACTGAAGCTTTCTTT

V gene: TRBV9
J gene: TRBJ2-6
clone size: -
D gene: -
CDR3 protein: CASSFAGFSSGANVLTF
CDR3 DNA: TGTGCCAGCAGCTTTGCGGGCTTTAGCTCTGGGGCCAACGTCCTGACTTTC

V gene: TRBV7-2
J gene: TRBJ1-2
clone size: many
D gene: -
CDR3 protein: CASSRDVAGYTF
CDR3 DNA: TGTGCCAGCAGCCGGGACGTTGCTGGCTACACCTTC

V gene: TRBV29-1
J gene: TRBJ2-1
clone size: -
D gene: -
CDR3 protein: CSVDRAGVGNEQFF
CDR3 DNA: TGCAGCGTTGATCGGGCAGGGGTCGGGAATGAGCAGTTCTTC

V gene: TRBV7-2
J gene: TRBJ2-7
clone size: -
D gene: TRBD2
CDR3 protein: CASSQPRLAGIYEQYF
CDR3 DNA: TGTGCCAGCAGCCAACCACGACTAGCGGGAATCTACGAGCAGTACTTC

V gene: TRBV30
J gene: TRBJ2-3
clone size: -
D gene: -
CDR3 protein: CAWSAGRWGTDTQYF
CDR3 DNA: TGTGCCTGGAGTGCGGGCAGGTGGGGCACAGATACGCAGTATTTT

V gene: TRBV28
J gene: TRBJ1-2
clone size: -
D gene: -
CDR3 protein: CASSRVLNDYTF
CDR3 DNA: TGTGCCAGCAGCAGGGTACTAAATGACTACACCTTC

V gene: TRBV29-1
J gene: TRBJ2-1
clone size: -
D gene: -
CDR3 protein: CSVEYPPQFF
CDR3 DNA: TGCAGCGTTGAGTACCCCCCTCAGTTCTTC

V gene: TRBV28
J gene: TRBJ2-3
clone size: -
D gene: -
CDR3 protein: CASTTWGGSGRDTQYF
CDR3 DNA: TGTGCCAGCACTACCTGGGGTGGTAGCGGACGGGATACGCAGTATTTT

V gene: TRBV5-4
J gene: TRBJ2-1
clone size: few
D gene: TRBD2
CDR3 protein: CASSLRTRYNEQFF
CDR3 DNA: TGTGCCAGCAGCTTACGGACTAGGTACAATGAGCAGTTCTTC

V gene: TRBV7-9
J gene: TRBJ1-1
clone size: -
D gene: TRBD1
CDR3 protein: CASSLGDRGPNTEAFF
CDR3 DNA: TGTGCCAGCAGCTTAGGGGACAGGGGGCCGAACACTGAAGCTTTCTTT

V gene: TRBV7-9
J gene: TRBJ2-7
clone size: -
D gene: TRBD2
CDR3 protein: CASSLGTSGYKTYPYEQYF
CDR3 DNA: TGTGCCAGCAGCTTAGGGACTAGCGGGTACAAGACTTACCCCTACGAGCAGTACTTC

V gene: TRBV7-9
J gene: TRBJ1-2
clone size: -
D gene: -
CDR3 protein: CASNHPDRRYGYTF
CDR3 DNA: TGTGCCAGCAACCACCCCGACAGGAGATATGGCTACACCTTC

V gene: TRBV7-9
J gene: TRBJ2-1
clone size: -
D gene: TRBD2
CDR3 protein: CASSLGLAGVKDEQFF
CDR3 DNA: TGTGCCAGCAGCCTAGGACTAGCGGGAGTTAAAGATGAGCAGTTCTTC

V gene: TRBV7-8
J gene: TRBJ1-5
clone size: -
D gene: -
CDR3 protein: CASSKNTQGRGNQPQHF
CDR3 DNA: TGTGCCAGCAGCAAAAACACACAGGGTCGTGGCAATCAGCCCCAGCATTTT

V gene: TRBV5-6
J gene: TRBJ2-3
clone size: -
D gene: -
CDR3 protein: CASSLVGDRTQYF
CDR3 DNA: TGTGCCAGCAGCTTGGTGGGGGATCGTACGCAGTATTTT

V gene: TRBV30
J gene: TRBJ2-7
clone size: -
D gene: -
CDR3 protein: CAWSVFRFEQYF
CDR3 DNA: TGTGCCTGGAGTGTGTTCAGGTTCGAGCAGTACTTC

V gene: TRBV6-6
J gene: TRBJ1-1
clone size: -
D gene: TRBD1
CDR3 protein: CASSQQGGVGEAFF
CDR3 DNA: TGTGCCAGCAGCCAACAGGGGGGGGTTGGTGAAGCTTTCTTT

V gene: TRBV7-3
J gene: TRBJ2-7
clone size: -
D gene: -
CDR3 protein: CASSIDFSYEQYF
CDR3 DNA: TGTGCCAGCAGCATAGACTTCTCCTACGAGCAGTACTTC

V gene: TRBV5-1
J gene: TRBJ1-2
clone size: -
D gene: -
CDR3 protein: CASSLAGSNYGYTF
CDR3 DNA: TGCGCCAGCAGCCTGGCGGGGTCTAACTATGGCTACACCTTC

V gene: TRBV9
J gene: TRBJ2-1
clone size: -
D gene: TRBD2
CDR3 protein: CASSVGGRGYNEQFF
CDR3 DNA: TGTGCCAGCAGCGTAGGCGGGAGGGGCTACAATGAGCAGTTCTTC

V gene: TRBV5-4
J gene: TRBJ2-7
clone size: -
D gene: -
CDR3 protein: CAFEKIRGTSYEQYF
CDR3 DNA: TGTGCCTTTGAGAAGATTCGGGGGACCTCCTACGAGCAGTACTTC

V gene: TRBV4-1
J gene: TRBJ1-6
clone size: few
D gene: -
CDR3 protein: CASSLLDGGTSYNSPLHF
CDR3 DNA: TGCGCCAGCAGCCTGTTGGACGGAGGAACCTCCTATAATTCACCCCTCCACTTT

V gene: TRBV18
J gene: TRBJ1-4
clone size: -
D gene: -
CDR3 protein: CASSPGLATNEKLFF
CDR3 DNA: TGTGCCAGCTCACCGGGCCTTGCAACTAATGAAAAACTGTTTTTT

V gene: TRBV4-1
J gene: TRBJ1-2
clone size: -
D gene: -
CDR3 protein: CASSQEGFYGYTF
CDR3 DNA: TGCGCCAGCAGCCAAGAGGGGTTCTATGGCTACACCTTC